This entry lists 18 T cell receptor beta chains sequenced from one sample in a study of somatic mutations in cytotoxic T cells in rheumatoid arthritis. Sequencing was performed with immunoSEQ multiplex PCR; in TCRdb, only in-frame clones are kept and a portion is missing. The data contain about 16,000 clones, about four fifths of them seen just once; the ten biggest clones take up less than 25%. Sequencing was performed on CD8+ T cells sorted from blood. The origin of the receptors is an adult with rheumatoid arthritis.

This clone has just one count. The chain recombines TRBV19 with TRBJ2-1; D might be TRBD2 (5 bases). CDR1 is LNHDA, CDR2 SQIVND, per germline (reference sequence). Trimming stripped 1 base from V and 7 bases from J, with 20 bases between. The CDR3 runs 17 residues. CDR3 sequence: CASSIGTRGFIGNEQFF. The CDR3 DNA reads TGTGCCAGTAGTATAGGGACGAGAGGGTTCATAGGGAATGAGCAGTTCTTC.

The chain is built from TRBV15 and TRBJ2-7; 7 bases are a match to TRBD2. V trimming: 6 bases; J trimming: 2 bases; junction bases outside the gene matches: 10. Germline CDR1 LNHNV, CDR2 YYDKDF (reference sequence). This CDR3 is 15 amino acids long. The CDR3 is CATRFMGEGTYEQYF. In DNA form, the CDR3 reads TGTGCCACCAGGTTCATGGGGGAGGGGACCTACGAGCAGTACTTC.

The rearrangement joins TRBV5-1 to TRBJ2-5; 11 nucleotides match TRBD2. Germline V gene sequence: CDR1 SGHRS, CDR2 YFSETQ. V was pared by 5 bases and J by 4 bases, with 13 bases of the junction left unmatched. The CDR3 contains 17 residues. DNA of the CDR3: TGCGCCAGCAGTCGGACTAGCGGGTCCTCAGGAGGAGAGACCCAGTACTTC. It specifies CASSRTSGSSGGETQYF.

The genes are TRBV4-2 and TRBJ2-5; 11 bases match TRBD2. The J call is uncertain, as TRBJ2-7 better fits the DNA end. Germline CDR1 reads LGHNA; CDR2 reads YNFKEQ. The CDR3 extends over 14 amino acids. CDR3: CASSLGLAVYEQYF. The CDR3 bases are TGTGCCAGCAGCCTGGGACTAGCGGTATACGAGCAGTACTTC.

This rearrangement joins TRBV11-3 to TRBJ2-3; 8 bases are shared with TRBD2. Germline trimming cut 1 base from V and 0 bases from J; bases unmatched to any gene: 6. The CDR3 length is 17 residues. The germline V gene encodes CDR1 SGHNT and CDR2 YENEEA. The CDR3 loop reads CASSLGASGSSTDTQYF. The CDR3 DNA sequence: TGTGCCAGCAGCTTAGGAGCTAGCGGGTCCAGCACAGATACGCAGTATTTT.

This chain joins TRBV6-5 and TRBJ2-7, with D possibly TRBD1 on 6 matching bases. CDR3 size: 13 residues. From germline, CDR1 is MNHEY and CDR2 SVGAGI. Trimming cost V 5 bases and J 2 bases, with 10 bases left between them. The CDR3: CASSMGQTYEQYF. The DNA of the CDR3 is TGTGCCAGCAGTATGGGACAAACCTACGAGCAGTACTTC.

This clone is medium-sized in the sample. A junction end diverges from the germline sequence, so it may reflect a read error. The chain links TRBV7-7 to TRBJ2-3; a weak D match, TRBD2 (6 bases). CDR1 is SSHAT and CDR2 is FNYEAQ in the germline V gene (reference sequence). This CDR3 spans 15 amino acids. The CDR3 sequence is CASSLGQRATDTQYF. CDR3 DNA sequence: TGTGCTAGCAGCTTAGGTCAGCGGGCCACAGATACGCAGTATTTT.

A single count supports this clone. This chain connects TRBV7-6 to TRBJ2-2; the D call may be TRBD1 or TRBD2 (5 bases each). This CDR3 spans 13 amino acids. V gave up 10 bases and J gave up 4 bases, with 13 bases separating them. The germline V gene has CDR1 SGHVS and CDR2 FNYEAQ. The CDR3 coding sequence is TGTGCCACCAGGGACCGCCCCACCGGGGAGCTGTTTTTT. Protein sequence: CATRDRPTGELFF.

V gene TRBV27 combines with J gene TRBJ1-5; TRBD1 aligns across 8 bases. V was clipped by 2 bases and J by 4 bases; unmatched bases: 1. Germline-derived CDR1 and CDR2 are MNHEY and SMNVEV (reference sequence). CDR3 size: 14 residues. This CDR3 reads CASSLGQGNQPQHF. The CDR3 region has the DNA TGTGCCAGCAGTTTAGGACAGGGTAATCAGCCCCAGCATTTT.

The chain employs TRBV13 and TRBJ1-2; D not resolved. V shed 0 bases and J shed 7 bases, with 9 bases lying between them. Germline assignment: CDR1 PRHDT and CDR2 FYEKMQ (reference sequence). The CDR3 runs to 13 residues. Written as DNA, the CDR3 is TGTGCCAGCAGCTTAGGGCCGTCGGGTGGCTACACCTTC. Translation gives CASSLGPSGGYTF.

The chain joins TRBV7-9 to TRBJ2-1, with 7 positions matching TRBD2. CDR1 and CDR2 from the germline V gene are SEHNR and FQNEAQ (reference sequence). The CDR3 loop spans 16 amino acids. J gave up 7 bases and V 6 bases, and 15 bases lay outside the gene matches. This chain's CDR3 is CASSLGTGGSWNEQFF. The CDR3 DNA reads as TGTGCCAGCAGTTTGGGGACGGGAGGTTCGTGGAATGAGCAGTTCTTC.

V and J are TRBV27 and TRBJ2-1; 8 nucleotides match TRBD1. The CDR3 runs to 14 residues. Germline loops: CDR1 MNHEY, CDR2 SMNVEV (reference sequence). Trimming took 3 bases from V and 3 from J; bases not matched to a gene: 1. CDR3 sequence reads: CASSFGTGYNEQFF. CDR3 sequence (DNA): TGTGCCAGCAGTTTTGGGACAGGCTACAATGAGCAGTTCTTC.

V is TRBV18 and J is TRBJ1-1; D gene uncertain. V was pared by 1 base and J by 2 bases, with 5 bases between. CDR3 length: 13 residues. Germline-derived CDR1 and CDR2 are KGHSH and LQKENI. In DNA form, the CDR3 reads TGTGCCAGCTCACCACTGGGAAACACTGAAGCTTTCTTT. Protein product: CASSPLGNTEAFF.

The CDR3 reads CASIASGSYNEQFF. CDR3 nucleotides: TGTGCCAGTATTGCTAGCGGGAGTTACAATGAGCAGTTCTTC. The rearrangement joins TRBV19 to TRBJ2-1; 10 nucleotides line up with TRBD2. V gave up 7 bases and J gave up 4 bases; unmatched junction bases: 4. Germline CDR1 reads LNHDA; CDR2 reads SQIVND (reference sequence). The CDR3 covers 14 residues.

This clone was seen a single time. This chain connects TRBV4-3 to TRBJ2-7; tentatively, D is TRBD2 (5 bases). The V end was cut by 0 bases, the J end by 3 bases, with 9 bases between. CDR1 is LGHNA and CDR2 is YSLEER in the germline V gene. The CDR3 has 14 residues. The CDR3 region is CASSQERAGYEQYF. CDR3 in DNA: TGCGCCAGCAGCCAAGAGAGGGCCGGCTACGAGCAGTACTTC.

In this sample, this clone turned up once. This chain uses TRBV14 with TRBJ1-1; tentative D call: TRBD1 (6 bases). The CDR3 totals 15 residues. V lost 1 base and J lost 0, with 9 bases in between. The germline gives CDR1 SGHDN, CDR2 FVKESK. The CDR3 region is CASSQGAGVNTEAFF. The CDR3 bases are TGTGCCAGCAGCCAAGGGGCAGGGGTGAACACTGAAGCTTTCTTT.

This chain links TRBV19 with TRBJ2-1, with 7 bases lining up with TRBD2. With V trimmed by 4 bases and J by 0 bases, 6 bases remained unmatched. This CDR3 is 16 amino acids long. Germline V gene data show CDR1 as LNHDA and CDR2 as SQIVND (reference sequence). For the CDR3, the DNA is TGTGCCAGTAGTAGTAGCGGGCTTAGCTCCTACAATGAGCAGTTCTTC. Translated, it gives CASSSSGLSSYNEQFF.

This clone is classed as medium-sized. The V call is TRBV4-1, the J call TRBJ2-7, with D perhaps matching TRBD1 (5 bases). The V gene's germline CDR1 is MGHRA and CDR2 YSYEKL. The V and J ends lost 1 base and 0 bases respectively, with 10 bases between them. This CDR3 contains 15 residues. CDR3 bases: TGCGCCAGCAGCCAAGTCTTCGGACACTCCTACGAGCAGTACTTC. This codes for CASSQVFGHSYEQYF.